This entry features one T cell receptor beta chain sequence. Its antigen is as yet unknown. This CDR3 comprises 18 residues. In germline, CDR1 is LNHDA, CDR2 SQIVND (reference sequence). The junction had 15 bases not matched to a gene; V was cut back by 8 bases and J by 1 base. A v3.0 immunoSEQ assay was performed at survey level. Using immunoSEQ multiplex PCR, the repertoire was profiled, and TCRdb retains in-frame clones only, with some absent. The sample lists 30,000 to 40,000 clones; roughly 80% were seen once. The samples comprised about 1-10 million cryopreserved PBMC ahead of DNA extraction. The sample belongs to a study of long-term antiretroviral therapy in people with HIV. General study findings and limits: Although diversity increased after ART, it remained lower than in transplant donor controls. Before ART, certain clones expanded, and these dominated the repertoire at all time points.

Source: unsorted PBMCs, taken 1.9 years after starting antiretroviral therapy. This sequence was found in a man younger than 35 with HIV. This chain links TRBV19 with TRBJ2-1; 9 nucleotides match TRBD2. The CDR3 sequence is CASEDKSGLAFSYNEQFF. In DNA form, the CDR3 reads TGTGCCAGTGAAGATAAAAGCGGACTAGCGTTTTCCTACAATGAGCAGTTCTTC.